This T cell receptor beta chain derives from a study of OX40 agonist ivuxolimab in advanced cancers. Germline lookup yields CDR1 SEHNR and CDR2 FQNEAQ (reference sequence). The CDR3 sequence is 15 residues long. Trimming removed 0 bases from V and 6 bases from J, with 14 bases in between. Assay: immunoSEQ multiplex PCR; the TCRdb copy retains only in-frame clones and omits some. The sample lists over 50,000 clones; roughly four fifths were seen once. The sequence was obtained from an adult with an advanced solid tumor such as melanoma, head and neck, liver or kidney cancer. The sample consisted of CD4+ or CD8+ T cells sorted from blood, taken in a trial of the OX40 agonist ivuxolimab. This sequence joins TRBV7-9 and TRBJ1-2; no reliable D call. CDR3 amino acids: CASSLARGGRDGYTF. CDR3 in DNA: TGTGCCAGCAGCTTAGCGCGGGGAGGGCGCGATGGCTACACCTTC. Full variable domain (remainder filled in from reference TRBV7-9 and TRBJ1-2): DTGVSQNPRHKITKRGQNVTFRCDPISEHNRLYWYRQTLGQGPEFLTYFQNEAQLEKSRLLSDRFSAERPKGSFSTLEIQRTEQGDSAMYLCASSLARGGRDGYTFGSGTRLTVV.